Sequencing of this T cell receptor beta chain was carried out in a study of T cell changes during pregnancy in multiple sclerosis. In germline, CDR1 is MRHNA, CDR2 SNTAGT. The V gene end was trimmed by 2 bases and the J gene end by 10 bases; junction bases not matched to a gene: 6. The CDR3 extends over 13 amino acids. Using immunoSEQ multiplex PCR, the repertoire was profiled, and TCRdb retains in-frame clones only, with some absent. Seen here are around 44,000 clones, around 92% observed once, and the top ten hold 1% to 1.5%. The TCR sequence derives from a female donor with multiple sclerosis, enrolled in a pregnancy study. The chain links TRBV6-4 to TRBJ1-1, with 8 bases matching TRBD1. What was sequenced was peripheral blood. CDR3 sequence reads: CASSDGSGGRAFF. The CDR3 coding sequence is TGTGCCAGCAGTGACGGGTCAGGGGGCCGAGCTTTCTTT.